Listed below are T cell receptor beta chains from one sample, sequenced in a study of cytomegalovirus exposure and HLA in healthy donors. Method: immunoSEQ multiplex PCR; TCRdb's copy keeps in-frame clones and lacks some. The sample consists of tens of thousands of clones, just under 80% of them appearing once. The sequencing input was PBMCs. Receptor source: a woman aged 30 to 39 in good health and CMV-seronegative. Both conserved end residues are part of each CDR3. The D gene is left open where the match is weak. A row's size may be missing; if present it is once, few, many or a size class.

V,size,D,J,DNA,CDR3
TRBV21-1,-,-,TRBJ1-1,TGTGCCAGCGGATTCCTACAGGGGAACACTGAAGCTTTCTTT,CASGFLQGNTEAFF
TRBV10-3,-,TRBD1,TRBJ1-2,TGTGCCATCAGTGTAAACCTGGACAGGGCGAACTATGGCTACACCTTC,CAISVNLDRANYGYTF
TRBV19,once,-,TRBJ2-4,TGTGCCAGTAGTATTCAACAGTCAAACATTCAGTACTTC,CASSIQQSNIQYF
TRBV6-5,-,-,TRBJ2-1,TGTGCCAGCAGATCCCCCCCAGTTCCTGAGCAGTTCTTC,CASRSPPVPEQFF
TRBV1,-,-,TRBJ1-6,TGCACCAGCAGCCAAGATCTGGGCTCCACCACCTATAATTCACCCCTCCACTTT,CTSSQDLGSTTYNSPLHF
TRBV4-1,-,TRBD2,TRBJ2-7,TGCGCCAGCAGCCAAGAAAGGACTAGCTCCTACGAGCAGTACTTC,CASSQERTSSYEQYF
TRBV28,-,TRBD1,TRBJ1-2,TGTGCCAGCAGTTTTGGGGACAGGGACCTCTATGGCTACACCTTC,CASSFGDRDLYGYTF
TRBV2,once,-,TRBJ1-4,TGTGCCAGCAGTGAAGACGCGAAGACTAATGAAAAACTGTTTTTT,CASSEDAKTNEKLFF
TRBV19,few,-,TRBJ1-1,TGTGCCAGTAGTATCCCACGGGGGGTAATGAACACTGAAGCTTTCTTT,CASSIPRGVMNTEAFF
TRBV5-6,-,-,TRBJ1-6,TGTGCCAGCAGCTTGGTGTCTCGGAGGTCACCCCTCCACTTT,CASSLVSRRSPLHF
TRBV6-5,-,TRBD1,TRBJ2-1,TGTGCCAGCAGTCGGGACAGCCACTCCTACAATGAGCAGTTCTTC,CASSRDSHSYNEQFF
TRBV2,-,TRBD1,TRBJ1-6,TGTGCCAGCGGAGACAGGGGGGTCTATAATTCACCCCTCCACTTT,CASGDRGVYNSPLHF
TRBV29-1,-,-,TRBJ1-2,TGCAGCGTGGGGGAGGGGGAGCGAAAACTTAACTATGGCTACACCTTC,CSVGEGERKLNYGYTF
TRBV7-9,few,-,TRBJ1-1,TGTGCCAGCACCGAATACGGTTTAACTGAAGCTTTCTTT,CASTEYGLTEAFF
TRBV19,-,-,TRBJ2-5,TGTGCCAGTTCTAACGCAGGGGATGGAGGGACCCAGTACTTC,CASSNAGDGGTQYF
TRBV29-1,-,-,TRBJ2-1,TGCAGCGTTGAAGGTTCCCCCAGGGGTAACTACAATGAGCAGTTCTTC,CSVEGSPRGNYNEQFF
TRBV7-7,-,-,TRBJ2-5,TGTGCCAGCAGCTTAGGGGGGGTCCCAGAGACCCAGTACTTC,CASSLGGVPETQYF
TRBV9,-,-,TRBJ1-1,TGTGCCAGCACTAGAGGAGTTATGAACACTGAAGCTTTCTTT,CASTRGVMNTEAFF
TRBV4-1,-,-,TRBJ2-3,TGCGCCAGCAGCCAATACGACGGGGGTGGAGATACGCAGTATTTT,CASSQYDGGGDTQYF
TRBV9,-,-,TRBJ1-2,TGTGCCAGCAGTCTCGCCAGGGCCTATGGCTACACCTTC,CASSLARAYGYTF
TRBV6-5,-,-,TRBJ2-7,TGTGCCAGCAGTTACGCGGCGAACGAGCAGTACTTC,CASSYAANEQYF
TRBV29-1,-,TRBD2,TRBJ2-7,TGCAGCGTTGTTCCCACTCTTAGCGGGAGGGCCGGGGTCTACGAGCAGTACTTC,CSVVPTLSGRAGVYEQYF
TRBV4-3,-,-,TRBJ1-4,TGCGCCAGCAGCCAAGATGGAGGTGTGGTCTGGGGGCGGAGTGAAAAACTGTTTTTT,CASSQDGGVVWGRSEKLFF
TRBV28,once,TRBD1,TRBJ1-2,TGTGCCAGCAGAACCGGCCCAGGGGGCGCAGATTATGGCTACACCTTC,CASRTGPGGADYGYTF
TRBV5-1,-,-,TRBJ2-7,TGCGCCAGCAGCTTGGCCCGCGACAGTCTGACGGGTGAGCAGTACTTC,CASSLARDSLTGEQYF
TRBV5-1,-,-,TRBJ2-7,TGCGCCAGCAGGCCCGACCAGGGACACTACGAGCAGTACTTC,CASRPDQGHYEQYF
TRBV11-2,few,TRBD1,TRBJ2-5,TGTGCCAGCAGCTTTCCCTACCAGGGGGCTGGAGAGACCCAGTACTTC,CASSFPYQGAGETQYF
TRBV6-5,-,TRBD1,TRBJ1-2,TGTGCCAGCAGAAGACAGGGGGCCTATGGCTACACCTTC,CASRRQGAYGYTF
TRBV29-1,-,TRBD2,TRBJ2-1,TGCAGCGTTGATTCCACTAGCGGGAATTACAATGAGCAGTTCTTC,CSVDSTSGNYNEQFF